The 20 T cell receptor beta chains below all came from one sample that was sequenced in a study of cytomegalovirus exposure and HLA in healthy donors. PCR primers comprised 60 Vbeta and 13 Jbeta primers. Generated by immunoSEQ multiplex PCR, the TCRdb table keeps only in-frame clones and is missing some. This table has more than 80,000 clones, 65% to 85% appearing once. Sequencing was carried out using PBMCs. Source of these receptors: a girl aged 2 to 10 in good health and CMV-seropositive.

The V gene is TRBV10-1, the J gene TRBJ2-1, with 9 bases lining up with TRBD2. The germline V gene encodes CDR1 WNHNN and CDR2 SYGVQD (reference sequence). CDR3 length: 15 amino acids. Trimming removed 0 bases from V and 5 bases from J; junction bases left unmatched: 2. CDR3 loop: CASSESASGNNEQFF. DNA of the CDR3: TGCGCCAGCAGTGAGTCCGCTAGCGGGAACAATGAGCAGTTCTTC.

This chain links TRBV27 with TRBJ2-1; 10 positions match TRBD2. There are 18 residues in the CDR3. The J segment lost 1 base and the V segment lost 5 bases, leaving 11 bases of the junction unmatched. Germline loops: CDR1 MNHEY, CDR2 SMNVEV (reference sequence). The CDR3 region is CASSLIKREGQSYNEQFF. CDR3 DNA sequence: TGTGCCAGCAGTCTTATCAAGCGGGAGGGACAGTCCTACAATGAGCAGTTCTTC.

This clone is a singleton in its sample. The chain carries TRBV12-5 and TRBJ2-2; 7 nucleotides match TRBD1. Germline V gives CDR1 LGHNT, CDR2 FRNRAP. The CDR3 consists of 14 residues. Trimming cost V 2 bases and J 8 bases; bases outside gene matches: 5. In DNA, the CDR3 is TGTGCTAGTGGTTTGACTAACAGGGGAGGGGAGCTGTTTTTT. As protein: CASGLTNRGGELFF.

This sequence joins TRBV30 and TRBJ2-2, with 8 bases that match TRBD1. CDR1 is GTSNPN and CDR2 is SVGIG in the germline V gene (reference sequence). V lost 8 bases to trimming and J lost 4 bases; unmatched junction nucleotides: 9. This CDR3 comprises 14 residues. The CDR3 DNA is TGTGCCGGCTTGGGACAGGATTTCACCGGGGAGCTGTTTTTT. This sequence encodes CAGLGQDFTGELFF.

The rearrangement links TRBV28 to TRBJ2-7; TRBD1 aligns across 8 bases. The germline gives CDR1 MDHEN, CDR2 SYDVKM. This CDR3 spans 14 amino acids. Trimming at V came to 6 bases and at J to 2 bases, leaving 6 bases not matched to a gene. The CDR3 reads CASRPGTGPYEQYF. The CDR3 bases are TGTGCCAGCAGGCCCGGGACAGGACCCTACGAGCAGTACTTC.

This sequence joins TRBV27 and TRBJ2-3, with D possibly being TRBD2 (7 bases). Trimming shortened V by 2 bases and J by 4 bases, and 19 bases separated the two germline ends. This CDR3 has 17 residues. Germline loops: CDR1 MNHEY, CDR2 SMNVEV (reference sequence). The CDR3 spells CASSLMGGGKGPDTQYF. CDR3 nucleotides: TGTGCCAGCAGTTTAATGGGAGGGGGGAAAGGCCCAGATACGCAGTATTTT.

The rearrangement uses TRBV5-5 and TRBJ1-2; 10 bases agree with TRBD1. The CDR3 length is 15 residues. The V segment lost 0 bases and the J segment 4 bases; nucleotides outside the gene matches: 3. In germline, CDR1 is SGHKS, CDR2 YYEKEE (reference sequence). CDR3 in amino acids: CASSLETGGPYGYTF. The CDR3, as DNA: TGTGCCAGCAGCTTGGAGACAGGGGGCCCCTATGGCTACACCTTC.

The chain has TRBV5-3 and TRBJ1-1; 8 bases map to TRBD1. TRBV5-3 is an open reading frame whose function is uncertain. J gave up 3 bases and V 6 bases, and 4 bases lay outside the gene matches. The CDR3 length is 13 residues. Here the CDR3 DNA reads TGTGCCAGAATAGCAGGGGGCGACACTGAAGCTTTCTTT. As protein: CARIAGGDTEAFF.

In DNA, the CDR3 is TGCAGTGCTAGGTCGGGCTACGAGCAGTACTTC. It specifies CSARSGYEQYF. This chain uses TRBV20-1 with TRBJ2-7, with unresolved D. Trimming took 3 bases from V and 3 from J, leaving 6 bases between them. In germline, CDR1 is DFQATT, CDR2 SNEGSKA (reference sequence). This CDR3 spans 11 amino acids.

This sequence joins TRBV30 and TRBJ2-7; 7 bases fit TRBD1. The CDR3 sequence is 13 residues long. Germline V gene lookup returns CDR1 GTSNPN and CDR2 SVGIG (reference sequence). The trim removed 2 bases at V and 4 bases at J, leaving 5 bases unmatched. The CDR3 DNA reads TGTGCCTGGAGTCGGACAGGAATGTACGAGCAGTACTTC. This codes for CAWSRTGMYEQYF.

This chain connects TRBV9 to TRBJ2-1; perhaps TRBD2 as D (5 bases). V was cut by 5 bases and J by 1 base, with 19 bases left in between. This CDR3 has 17 amino acids. The germline V gene has CDR1 SGDLS and CDR2 YYNGEE. This CDR3 is CASRPIYSGVSYNEQFF. The CDR3 nucleotides are TGTGCCAGCAGACCTATTTACAGCGGTGTTTCCTACAATGAGCAGTTCTTC. Filled out from reference TRBV9 and TRBJ2-1, the complete variable domain reads DSGVTQTPKHLITATGQRVTLRCSPRSGDLSVYWYQQSLDQGLQFLIQYYNGEERAKGNILERFSAQQFPDLHSELNLSSLELGDSALYFCASRPIYSGVSYNEQFFGPGTRLTVL.

The V gene is TRBV30, the J gene TRBJ1-5, with 9 bases matching TRBD1. Trimming removed 1 base from V and 5 bases from J; junction bases left unmatched: 6. Germline V gene lookup returns CDR1 GTSNPN and CDR2 SVGIG (reference sequence). The CDR3 contains 15 residues. The DNA for the CDR3 is TGTGCCTGGAGTGCACCGGGACAGGGCTATCAGCCCCAGCATTTT. Amino acids: CAWSAPGQGYQPQHF. The whole variable domain, remainder taken from reference TRBV30 and TRBJ1-5, is SQTIHQWPATLVQPVGSPLSLECTVEGTSNPNLYWYRQAAGRGLQLLFYSVGIGQISSEVPQNLSASRPQDRQFILSSKKLLLSDSGFYLCAWSAPGQGYQPQHFGDGTRLSIL.

This clone was detected once. V usage is TRBV25-1 and J usage is TRBJ2-2, with D perhaps matching TRBD2 (6 bases). The germline V gene encodes CDR1 MGHDK and CDR2 SYGVNS. The length of the CDR3 is 13 residues. V was clipped by 4 bases and J by 6 bases, with 9 bases between them. CDR3 amino acids: CASSGTSSGELFF. CDR3 sequence (DNA): TGTGCCAGCAGTGGTACTAGCTCCGGGGAGCTGTTTTTT.

The chain has TRBV18 and TRBJ2-7; D perhaps matches TRBD2 (5 bases). CDR3 length: 14 amino acids. The V gene lost 5 bases and the J gene lost 0 bases, with 11 bases spanning the gap. Germline CDR1 reads KGHSH; CDR2 reads LQKENI. CDR3 sequence reads: CASSTTDFSYEQYF. For the CDR3, the DNA is TGTGCCAGCTCAACCACGGACTTCTCCTACGAGCAGTACTTC. Supplemented by reference TRBV18 and TRBJ2-7, the full variable domain reads NAGVMQNPRHLVRRRGQEARLRCSPMKGHSHVYWYRQLPEEGLKFMVYLQKENIIDESGMPKERFSAEFPKEGPSILRIQQVVRGDSAAYFCASSTTDFSYEQYFGPGTRLTVT.

Only a few counts were recorded for this clone. The CDR3 sequence: CASSSGQAFEAFF. CDR3 coding DNA: TGCGCCAGCAGCTCGGGACAGGCATTTGAAGCTTTCTTT. The chain uses TRBV5-1 and TRBJ1-1; 8 bases match TRBD1. Germline CDR1 SGHRS, CDR2 YFSETQ. The CDR3 contains 13 residues. With V trimmed by 3 bases and J by 7 bases, 5 bases remained unmatched.

The gene calls are TRBV19 and TRBJ2-7; 7 positions agree with TRBD1. The CDR3 consists of 13 residues. The germline V gene encodes CDR1 LNHDA and CDR2 SQIVND (reference sequence). The CDR3 coding sequence is TGTGGGGGAGACAGGGCCCCACCCTACGAGCAGTACTTC. This gives the protein CGGDRAPPYEQYF.

Here the CDR3 DNA reads TGCGCCAGCAGCCAAGACGGACAGGGTTGGACTGAAGCTTTCTTT. Amino acid sequence: CASSQDGQGWTEAFF. The genes are TRBV4-1 and TRBJ1-1; 8 nucleotides match TRBD1. The germline V gene encodes CDR1 MGHRA and CDR2 YSYEKL. V dropped 0 bases and J dropped 5; count of bases not matched to a gene: 5. The CDR3 is made up of 15 amino acids.

The chain carries TRBV20-1 and TRBJ2-7; 7 bases map to TRBD1. Per the germline V gene, CDR1 is DFQATT and CDR2 is SNEGSKA (reference sequence). This CDR3 spans 11 amino acids. V lost 8 bases, J lost 5 bases, and 6 bases stayed unmatched. In nucleotides, the CDR3 is TGCAGTACCGGGACAGCAGACGAGCAGTACTTC. Encoded protein: CSTGTADEQYF.

Sample share makes this clone medium-sized (0.01 to 0.1%). The chain carries TRBV7-9 and TRBJ2-7; D remains ambiguous. Germline CDR1 SEHNR, CDR2 FQNEAQ (reference sequence). V was trimmed by 2 bases and J by 5 bases, leaving 10 bases between them. The CDR3 is 13 residues long. The CDR3 loop reads CASSLSYENEQYF. CDR3 DNA: TGTGCCAGCAGCTTAAGCTATGAAAACGAGCAGTACTTC.

The gene calls are TRBV27 and TRBJ1-1; D may be TRBD1 (6 bases). CDR3 length: 13 amino acids. CDR1 is MNHEY, CDR2 SMNVEV, per germline (reference sequence). V was pared by 3 bases and J by 7 bases, with 12 bases between. The chain's CDR3 is CASSFVGAGEAFF. Written as DNA, the CDR3 is TGTGCCAGCAGTTTTGTGGGGGCCGGTGAAGCTTTCTTT.